The rows below give T cell receptor beta chains drawn from one sample of a study of OX40 agonist ivuxolimab in advanced cancers. The table came from immunoSEQ multiplex PCR; TCRdb's copy has only in-frame clones and leaves some out. This table holds some 53,000 clones, 85% to 95% found once. The material was CD4+ or CD8+ T cells sorted from blood, obtained in a trial of the OX40 agonist ivuxolimab. The source is an adult with an advanced solid tumor such as melanoma, head and neck, liver or kidney cancer. Both conserved end residues are trimmed from each CDR3.

V gene	J gene	CDR3 protein
TRBV5-6	TRBJ2-5	ASSRGGQTYQETQY
TRBV6-1	TRBJ2-7	ASGDRGSYEQY
TRBV7-2	TRBJ2-7	ASSTTGLTYEQY
TRBV6-1	TRBJ2-7	ASRDTGPYYEQY
TRBV28	TRBJ2-3	ASSPGVLAGWDTDTQY
TRBV28	TRBJ1-3	ASSFARGLSGNTIY
TRBV5-5	TRBJ1-1	ASSLEGVEAF
TRBV14	TRBJ1-2	ASSQHGSYGYT
TRBV6-1	TRBJ2-7	ASSARGAGYYEQY
TRBV6-1	TRBJ2-7	ASSLVAGNYEQY
TRBV29-1	TRBJ2-7	SVESTSGTSYEQY
TRBV28	TRBJ2-3	ASTKVSPDTQY
TRBV9	TRBJ2-7	ASSPRSGSVYEQY
TRBV4-2	TRBJ2-1	ASSQAATAYNEQF
TRBV2	TRBJ2-7	ASSEGQSSGSWRYEQY
TRBV28	TRBJ2-7	ASSFSLRHLSYEQY
TRBV9	TRBJ2-1	ASNLGPGTNEQF
TRBV28	TRBJ1-1	ASSLQGTLMNTEAF
TRBV11-1	TRBJ2-1	ASSPGLAGVEQF
TRBV7-8	TRBJ2-1	ASSLGTGQSSYNEQF
TRBV28	TRBJ2-7	ASSPPSYEQY
TRBV6-4	TRBJ2-3	ASSEAGGSTDTQY
TRBV28	TRBJ2-5	ASSPRTGTFDEQY
TRBV2	TRBJ2-5	ASRGGLGAQY
TRBV7-5	TRBJ2-5	ARSRAVKQETQY
TRBV4-2	TRBJ2-7	ASSQARDEQY
TRBV19	TRBJ1-5	ASSPSLTLNQPQH
TRBV13	TRBJ2-1	ASSLEREGQGFYEQF
TRBV19	TRBJ2-7	ASSTGTVSYEQY
TRBV9	TRBJ2-3	ASSVEAGELMGTDTQY
TRBV5-1	TRBJ2-7	ASSLGWDRAYEQY
TRBV19	TRBJ1-5	ASSADRGAAYSNQPQH
TRBV28	TRBJ2-7	ASSLAGDPMTYEQY
TRBV5-4	TRBJ2-1	ASSSLGTASYNEQF
TRBV27	TRBJ2-3	ASSLFGVADTQY
TRBV10-2	TRBJ2-5	ASGSGTPVY
TRBV28	TRBJ1-5	ASRPRAGGNQPQH
TRBV11-2	TRBJ1-2	ASSFGQGYT
TRBV19	TRBJ2-7	ASSIGGSGNEQY
TRBV9	TRBJ1-3	ASAGQGNTIY
TRBV4-1	TRBJ2-7	ASSQELAGTPYEQY
TRBV4-2	TRBJ1-4	ASSRKEGSGELF
TRBV5-1	TRBJ2-2	ASSFQGATGELF
TRBV28	TRBJ2-2	ASSFIEESGELF
TRBV7-9	TRBJ2-1	ASSPGTGGRHEQF
TRBV29-1	TRBJ2-1	SVDVESDEQF
TRBV29-1	TRBJ1-1	SAKTGFAEAF
TRBV4-1	TRBJ2-7	ASSIEGGEGPYEQY
TRBV7-3	TRBJ1-1	ASSLAGSGQNTEAF
TRBV13	TRBJ2-7	ASSWRSGTGPYEQY
TRBV11-2	TRBJ2-5	ASTLHLGDETQY